This TCR beta chain came from a study of blood T cell repertoires in COVID-19. Trimming cost V 7 bases and J 3 bases, with 16 bases left between them. The CDR3 spans 14 residues. CDR1 SGDLS and CDR2 YYNGEE come from the germline V gene. This clone is a singleton in its sample. Produced via immunoSEQ multiplex PCR; TCRdb's table is partial and in-frame only. There are 150,000 to 250,000 clones in the sample; around four fifths occur only once, and about 6.9% lies in the top ten. This chain joins TRBV9 and TRBJ1-1; D is unclear. Sequenced material: peripheral blood. This clonotype was obtained from a human donor with acute or convalescent COVID-19. The donor label of this sample is uncertain. Here the CDR3 reads CASSPGKGHTEAFF. The CDR3 region has the DNA TGTGCCAGCTCACCCGGGAAGGGCCACACTGAAGCTTTCTTT.